Sequencing of this T cell receptor beta chain was carried out in a study of blood T cell repertoires in COVID-19. Study-wide context: Donors in the United States, Italy and Spain gave samples during acute or convalescent COVID-19. The analysed material was cDNA or gDNA that came from T cells, B-cell-depleted T cells, or PBMCs.

In the study's own analysis: It was from reference gene primer amplification that nucleated cell counts were estimated. The method was immunoSEQ multiplex PCR; TCRdb's version includes in-frame clones alone and lacks a portion of them. V and J calls and clone size are copied from that table; D and trimming were computed from the DNA. The repertoire holds some 450,000 clones, with around 88% as singletons. Germline V gene data show CDR1 as MDHEN and CDR2 as SYDVKM. The CDR3 sequence is 14 residues long. Deletions cut 1 base from V and 6 bases from J, with 13 bases between. The Seattle patients joined while their infection was active and were tracked longitudinally afterward.

The rearrangement joins TRBV28 to TRBJ2-7; weak D call: TRBD1 (5 bases). The TCR originated in a woman aged 45-65 years with COVID-19, enrolled during active disease. The sample consisted of peripheral blood. CDR3 residues: CASSLYQGGREQYF. For the CDR3, the DNA is TGTGCCAGCAGTTTATATCAGGGTGGGCGCGAGCAGTACTTC.